The T cell receptor beta chain described here comes from a study of T cells in Graves' hyperthyroidism and ophthalmopathy. This clonotype was seen at least ten times. Looked up from germline, CDR1 is LNHNV and CDR2 is YYDKDF (reference sequence). CDR3 length: 18 residues. V lost 0 bases to trimming and J lost 4 bases, with 21 bases between them. The CDR3 regions of TCR beta were amplified from RNA transcripts. With the HTBI primer set, the TCR CDR3 went through a first round of RT-PCR. One entry per CDR3 protein results from TCRdb running MiXCR on the multiplex PCR reads. In the table there are around 520,000 distinct CDR3 sequences, around an eighth of which are singletons.

The chain carries TRBV15 and TRBJ1-1, with TRBD1 as a possible D gene (6 bases). This TCR came from a woman under 30 with Graves' hyperthyroidism. The sequencing input was blood. The CDR3 loop is CATSRDPNREGLGTEAFF. In nucleotides, the CDR3 is TGTGCCACCAGCAGAGATCCTAACAGGGAGGGGCTGGGCACTGAAGCTTTCTTT.